The TCR beta chain under discussion was sequenced for a study of blood T cell repertoires in COVID-19. Across the whole study: In each case, the material was cDNA or gDNA derived from T cells, B-cell-depleted T cells, or PBMCs.

The CDR3 length is 13 residues. The germline gives CDR1 SGHTA, CDR2 FQGTGA. Unmatched junction bases numbered 6, after V lost 1 base and J lost 13 bases. Generated by immunoSEQ multiplex PCR, the TCRdb table keeps only in-frame clones and is missing some. The sample has hundreds of thousands of clones; around 87% are singletons. The genes are TRBV7-3 and TRBJ2-2, with 7 positions matching TRBD1. The specimen sequenced was peripheral blood. The receptor was isolated from a middle-aged woman who had recovered from COVID-19. The CDR3 nucleotides read TGTGCCAGCAGCTTAAAAACAGGGGTCCCGCTGTTTTTT. The encoded protein is CASSLKTGVPLFF.